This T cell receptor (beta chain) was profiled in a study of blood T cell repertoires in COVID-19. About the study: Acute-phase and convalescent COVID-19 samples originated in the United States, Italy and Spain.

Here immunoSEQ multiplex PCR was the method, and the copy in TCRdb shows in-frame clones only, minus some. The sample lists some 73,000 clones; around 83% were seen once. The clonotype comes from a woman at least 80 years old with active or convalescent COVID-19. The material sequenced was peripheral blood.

CDR3: CASSSTEANTEAFF. In DNA, the CDR3 is TGTGCCAGCAGTTCTACGGAGGCGAACACTGAAGCTTTCTTT. The chain has TRBV6-5 and TRBJ1-1; no clear D gene. Germline CDR1 reads MNHEY; CDR2 reads SVGAGI. The V gene lost 4 bases and the J gene lost 1 base, with 10 bases spanning the gap. The CDR3 totals 14 residues.